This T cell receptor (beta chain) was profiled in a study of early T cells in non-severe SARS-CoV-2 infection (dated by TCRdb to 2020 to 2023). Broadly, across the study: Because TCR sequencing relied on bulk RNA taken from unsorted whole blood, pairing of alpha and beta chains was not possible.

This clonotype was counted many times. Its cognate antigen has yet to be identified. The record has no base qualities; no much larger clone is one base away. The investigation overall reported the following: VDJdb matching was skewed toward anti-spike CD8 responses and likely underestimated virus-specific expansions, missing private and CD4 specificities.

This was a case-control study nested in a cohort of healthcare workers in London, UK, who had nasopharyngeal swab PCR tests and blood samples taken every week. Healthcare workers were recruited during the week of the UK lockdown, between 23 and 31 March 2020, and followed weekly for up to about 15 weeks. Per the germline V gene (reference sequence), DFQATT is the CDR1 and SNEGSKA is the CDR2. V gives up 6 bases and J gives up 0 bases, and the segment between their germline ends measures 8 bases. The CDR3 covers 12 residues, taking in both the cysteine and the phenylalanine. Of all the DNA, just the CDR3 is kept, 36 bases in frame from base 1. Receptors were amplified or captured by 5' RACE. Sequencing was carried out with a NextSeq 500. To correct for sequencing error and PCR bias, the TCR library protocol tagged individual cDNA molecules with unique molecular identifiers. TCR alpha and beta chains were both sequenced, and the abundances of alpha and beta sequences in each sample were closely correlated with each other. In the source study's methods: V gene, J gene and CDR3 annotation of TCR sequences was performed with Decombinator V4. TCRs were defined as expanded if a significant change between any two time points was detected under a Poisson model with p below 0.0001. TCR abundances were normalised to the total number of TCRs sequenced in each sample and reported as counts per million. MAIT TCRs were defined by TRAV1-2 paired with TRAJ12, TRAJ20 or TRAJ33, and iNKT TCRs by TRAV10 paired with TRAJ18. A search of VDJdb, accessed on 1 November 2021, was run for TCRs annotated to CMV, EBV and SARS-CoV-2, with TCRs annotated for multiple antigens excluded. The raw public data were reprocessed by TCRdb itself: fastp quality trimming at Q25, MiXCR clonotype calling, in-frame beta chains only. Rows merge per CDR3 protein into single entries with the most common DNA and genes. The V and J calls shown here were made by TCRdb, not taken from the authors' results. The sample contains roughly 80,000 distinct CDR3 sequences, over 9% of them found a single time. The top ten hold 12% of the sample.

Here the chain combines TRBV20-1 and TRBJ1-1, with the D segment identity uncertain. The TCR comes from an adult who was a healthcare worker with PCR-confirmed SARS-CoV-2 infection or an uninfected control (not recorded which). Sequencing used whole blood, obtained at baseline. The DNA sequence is TGCAGTGCCCCCATTATGAACACTGAAGCTTTCTTT. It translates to CSAPIMNTEAFF.